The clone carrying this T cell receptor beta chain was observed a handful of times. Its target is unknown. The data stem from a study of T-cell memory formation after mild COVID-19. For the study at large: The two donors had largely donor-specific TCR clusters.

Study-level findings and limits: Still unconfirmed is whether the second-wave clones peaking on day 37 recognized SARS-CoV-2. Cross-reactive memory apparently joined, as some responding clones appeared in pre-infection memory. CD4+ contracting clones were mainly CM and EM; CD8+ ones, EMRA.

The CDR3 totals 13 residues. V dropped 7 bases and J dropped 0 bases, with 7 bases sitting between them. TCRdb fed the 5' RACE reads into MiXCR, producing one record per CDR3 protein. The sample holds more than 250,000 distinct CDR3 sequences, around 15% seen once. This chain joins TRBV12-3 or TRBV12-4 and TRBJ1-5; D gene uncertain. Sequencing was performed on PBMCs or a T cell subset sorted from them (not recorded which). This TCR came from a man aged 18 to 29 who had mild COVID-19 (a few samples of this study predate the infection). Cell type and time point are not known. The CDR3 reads CASTLHSNQPQHF. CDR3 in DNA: TGTGCCAGCACCCTTCATAGCAATCAGCCCCAGCATTTT.